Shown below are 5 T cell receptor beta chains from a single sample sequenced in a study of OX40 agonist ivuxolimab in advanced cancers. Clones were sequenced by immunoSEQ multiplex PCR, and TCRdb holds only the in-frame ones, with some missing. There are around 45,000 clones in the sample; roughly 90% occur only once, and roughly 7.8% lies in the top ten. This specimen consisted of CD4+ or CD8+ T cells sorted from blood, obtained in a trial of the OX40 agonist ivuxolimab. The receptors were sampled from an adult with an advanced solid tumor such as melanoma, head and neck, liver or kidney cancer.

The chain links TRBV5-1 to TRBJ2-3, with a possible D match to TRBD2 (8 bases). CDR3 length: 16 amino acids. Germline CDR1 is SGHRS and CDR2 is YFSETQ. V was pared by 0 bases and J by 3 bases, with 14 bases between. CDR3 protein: CASSLAGRGHTDTQYF. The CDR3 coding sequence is TGCGCCAGCAGCTTGGCCGGGAGGGGGCATACAGATACGCAGTATTTT.

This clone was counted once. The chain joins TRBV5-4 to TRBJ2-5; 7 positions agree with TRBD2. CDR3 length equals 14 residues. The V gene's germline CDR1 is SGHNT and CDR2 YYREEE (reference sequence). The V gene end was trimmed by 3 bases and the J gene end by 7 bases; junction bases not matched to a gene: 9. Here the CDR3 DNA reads TGTGCCAGCAGCTCCGCAACTAGCGACGGGACCCAGTACTTC. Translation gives CASSSATSDGTQYF.

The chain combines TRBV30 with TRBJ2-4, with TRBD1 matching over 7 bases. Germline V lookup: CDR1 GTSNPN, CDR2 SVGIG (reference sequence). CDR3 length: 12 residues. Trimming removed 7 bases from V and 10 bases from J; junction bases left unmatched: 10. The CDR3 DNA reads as TGTGCCTTGACAGGGACCCCAGGGATTCAGTACTTC. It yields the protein CALTGTPGIQYF.

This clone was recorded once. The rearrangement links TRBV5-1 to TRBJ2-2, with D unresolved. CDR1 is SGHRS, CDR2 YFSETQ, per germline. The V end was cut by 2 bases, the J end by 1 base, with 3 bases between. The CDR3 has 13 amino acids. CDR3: CASSFENTGELFF. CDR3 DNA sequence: TGCGCCAGCAGCTTTGAGAACACCGGGGAGCTGTTTTTT.

The CDR3, as DNA: TGTGCCAGCAGCGTAGGGGGACTAGCTACAGATACGCAGTATTTT. As protein: CASSVGGLATDTQYF. The chain couples TRBV9 to TRBJ2-3; 9 nucleotides align to TRBD2. The CDR3 consists of 15 residues. V lost 0 bases and J lost 3; bases outside the gene matches: 2. Germline V gene sequence: CDR1 SGDLS, CDR2 YYNGEE.